The 10 T cell receptor beta chains listed next were all sequenced from one sample in a study of blood T cell repertoires in COVID-19. The repertoire was sequenced with immunoSEQ multiplex PCR; TCRdb's copy has only in-frame clones and lacks some. The sample contains fewer than 110,000 clones, approximately 88% of which appear only once. The sample comprised peripheral blood. Receptors originate from a man aged 45-60 years with active or convalescent COVID-19.

This sequence joins TRBV2 and TRBJ2-3, with D possibly TRBD2 on 5 matching bases. Per germline, CDR1 SNHLY and CDR2 FYNNEI. V was trimmed by 7 bases and J by 4 bases, leaving 6 bases between them. The CDR3 covers 11 residues. The CDR3 spells CASTGADTQYF. The CDR3 nucleotides read TGTGCCAGCACCGGGGCAGATACGCAGTATTTT.

The V call is TRBV10-2, the J call TRBJ1-2, with TRBD1 identical over 7 bases. Germline V CDR1 and CDR2: WSHSY, SAAADI. This CDR3 is 15 amino acids long. V shed 9 bases, J shed 2 bases, and the junction held 12 bases outside the gene matches. The chain's CDR3 is CASTGTETANYGYTF. In nucleotides, the CDR3 is TGCGCCAGTACCGGGACAGAAACAGCGAACTATGGCTACACCTTC.

The V call is TRBV5-1, the J call TRBJ2-1, with a weak D call TRBD1 (5 bases). The CDR3 totals 14 residues. V was cut by 6 bases and J by 6 bases, with 16 bases left in between. Germline CDR1 and CDR2: SGHRS and YFSETQ. DNA of the CDR3: TGCGCCAGCACCCAAACCGACAGAAGCAATGAGCAGTTCTTC. Translating gives CASTQTDRSNEQFF.

This chain connects TRBV3-1 (or the pseudogene TRBV3-2) to TRBJ1-2, with 9 bases fitting TRBD1. V shed 5 bases, J shed 4 bases, and the junction held 11 bases outside the gene matches. Looked up from germline, CDR1 is LGHDT and CDR2 is YNNKEL (reference sequence). The CDR3 is made up of 16 amino acids. Written as DNA, the CDR3 is TGTGCCAGCAGCTTGGGACAGGGAGGTTTACGCTATGGCTACACCTTC. Protein sequence: CASSLGQGGLRYGYTF.

The chain couples TRBV5-1 to TRBJ2-5, with TRBD2 matching 11 bases. CDR1 is SGHRS, CDR2 YFSETQ, per germline. This CDR3 has 16 residues. Losses at the gene ends were 4 bases for V and 5 bases for J; bases not matched to a gene: 10. Written as DNA, the CDR3 is TGCGCCAGCAGCCCCGCACTAGCGGGAGAGTTGGAGACCCAGTACTTC. Protein product: CASSPALAGELETQYF.

The chain is built from TRBV6-5 and TRBJ1-5, with 7 bases matching TRBD1. CDR3 length: 14 residues. Trimming at V came to 5 bases and at J to 10 bases, leaving 11 bases not matched to a gene. Germline loops: CDR1 MNHEY, CDR2 SVGAGI. This CDR3 is CASSNSDRESPQHF. Here the CDR3 DNA reads TGTGCCAGCAGTAATAGCGACAGGGAGTCTCCCCAGCATTTT.

The chain combines TRBV10-3 with TRBJ2-7; 9 bases map to TRBD2. Germline V lookup: CDR1 ENHRY, CDR2 SYGVKD. V trimming: 7 bases; J trimming: 4 bases; junction bases outside the gene matches: 8. The CDR3 has 14 amino acids. CDR3: CAINEAGGGYEQYF. DNA for the CDR3: TGTGCCATCAATGAAGCGGGGGGAGGGTACGAGCAGTACTTC.

The chain recombines TRBV6-2 or TRBV6-3 with TRBJ1-5; D gene unclear. V was clipped by 1 base and J by 9 bases, with 19 bases between them. CDR3 length equals 16 residues. The V gene's germline CDR1 is MNHEY and CDR2 SVGEGT. The CDR3 nucleotides read TGTGCCAGCAGTTACTTTTCGCACAGCGAGGGAGGGCCCCAGCATTTT. This codes for CASSYFSHSEGGPQHF.

The chain is built from TRBV3-1 (or the pseudogene TRBV3-2) and TRBJ1-3; D is uncertain. This CDR3 is built from 16 residues. Germline CDR1 and CDR2: LGHDT and YNNKEL (reference sequence). V lost 0 bases and J 3 bases, leaving 12 bases between the germline ends. The CDR3 protein is CASSQDPAGIGNTIYF. The CDR3 DNA follows: TGTGCCAGCAGCCAAGATCCGGCGGGGATTGGAAACACCATATATTTT.

The chain employs TRBV7-9 and TRBJ2-7; 10 positions match TRBD1. This CDR3 comprises 12 residues. The junction had 6 bases not matched to a gene; V was cut back by 6 bases and J by 10 bases. Per germline, CDR1 SEHNR and CDR2 FQNEAQ (reference sequence). The CDR3 protein is CASSLGTGEQYF. CDR3 bases: TGTGCCAGCAGTCTCGGGACAGGGGAACAGTACTTC.